The TCR beta chain under discussion was sequenced for a study of OX40 agonist ivuxolimab in advanced cancers. For context, the study as a whole: Ivuxolimab was a fully human IgG2 agonistic monoclonal antibody targeting the costimulatory receptor OX40 (CD134). Intravenous ivuxolimab was administered to patients every 2 weeks at six dose levels: 0.01, 0.1, 0.3, 1.5, 3 and 10 mg/kg. Peripheral TCRbeta sequencing was intended to test whether TCR sequence diversity was altered and clonal T-cell expansion was caused by ivuxolimab. A male proportion of roughly 80% and a mean age of about 60 years, ranging from about 20 to 79, were recorded for the dose-escalation cohort. The paper reports the monotherapy dose-escalation portion (N = 52 patients) of the phase I ivuxolimab trial. Patients were allowed to have had prior anti-PD-1, anti-PD-L1 or anti-CTLA-4 therapy, and around 40% of the dose-escalation patients had previously received checkpoint inhibitors. Of the approximately 50 patients in dose escalation, 19 had hepatocellular carcinoma, some 15 had melanoma, 9 had renal cell carcinoma and 9 had head and neck cancer. Partial responses occurred in three dose-escalation patients, of whom one had hepatocellular carcinoma and two had cutaneous melanoma. The paper as a whole reports these results and caveats: Which antigens the clonally expanded peripheral T cells were specific for was not determined. At doses of 0.1 to 3.0 mg/kg, clonal expansion of both CD4+ and CD8+ T cells in blood was seen between baseline and week 6. Low levels of normalized T-cell clonal expansion were also seen in some patients who did not respond. In the 0.1-3.0 mg/kg groups, partial responders had among the lowest normalized peripheral clonal expansion, particularly in CD8+ T cells. On average, CD8+ T cells showed more expanded clones than CD4+ T cells after ivuxolimab.

On this clone: Its antigen is unknown. No much larger clonotype is one base removed from it; base qualities were not supplied.

Patients with autoimmune disease history or receiving systemic immunosuppression were excluded from the trial. Peripheral blood for TCR sequencing was drawn from every dose cohort at baseline, at cycle 4 day 1 and at cycle 7 day 1. Samples came from an open-label, multicenter, first-in-human phase I dose-escalation trial of ivuxolimab. Adults with locally advanced or metastatic head and neck squamous cell, hepatocellular, melanoma or renal cell carcinoma were enrolled in the trial. Before TCR sequencing, CD4+ T cells and CD8+ T cells from peripheral blood were sorted into separate populations. To sequence the TCRbeta CDR3 region, genomic DNA was isolated from the sorted cells. TCRbeta CDR3 regions were sequenced using the immunoSEQ Assay. Imported from immuneACCESS, the table was reduced by TCRdb to in-frame sequences with V and J called. These copies leave out some clones; in studies compared against another copy, an unresolved V gene accounts for under half, and the cause of the remainder is not known. The sample table records about 99,000 clones; approximately 94% of these occur just once. The ten largest clones add up to less than 0.2% of the sample.

Sequences SGHTA (CDR1) and FQGNSA (CDR2) are obtained from the germline V gene. The CDR3 runs 12 amino acids, cysteine and phenylalanine included. Only CDR3 DNA is held: 36 bases, read in frame from base 1. V is reduced by 1 base and J by 11 bases, leaving a spacing of 11 bases between them. This clonotype originated in an adult with an advanced solid tumor such as melanoma, head and neck, liver or kidney cancer. The rearranged segments are TRBV7-2 and TRBJ1-1, with TRBD1 as a weak D call on 5 bases. The specimen comprised CD4+ or CD8+ T cells sorted from blood, sampled in a trial of the OX40 agonist ivuxolimab. The CDR3 region reads CASSLGGARAFF. DNA sequence: TGTGCCAGCAGCTTAGGCGGGGCGAGGGCTTTCTTT.